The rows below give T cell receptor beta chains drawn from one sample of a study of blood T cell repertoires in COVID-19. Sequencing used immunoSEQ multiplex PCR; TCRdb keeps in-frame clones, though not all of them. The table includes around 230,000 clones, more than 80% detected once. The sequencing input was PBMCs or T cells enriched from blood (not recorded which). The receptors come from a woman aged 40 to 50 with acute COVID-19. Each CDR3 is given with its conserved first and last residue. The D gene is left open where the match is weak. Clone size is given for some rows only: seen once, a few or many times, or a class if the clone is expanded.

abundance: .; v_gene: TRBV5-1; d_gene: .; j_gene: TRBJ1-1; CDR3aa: CASSLHGTEAFF; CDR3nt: TGCGCCAGCAGCTTACATGGCACTGAAGCTTTCTTT
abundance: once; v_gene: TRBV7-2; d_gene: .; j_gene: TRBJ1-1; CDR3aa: CASSLSPTGNTEAFF; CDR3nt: TGTGCCAGCAGCTTATCCCCTACAGGGAACACTGAAGCTTTCTTT
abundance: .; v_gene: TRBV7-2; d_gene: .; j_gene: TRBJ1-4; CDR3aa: CASSPSGGREKLFF; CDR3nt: TGTGCCAGCAGCCCTTCGGGCGGGCGGGAGAAACTGTTTTTT
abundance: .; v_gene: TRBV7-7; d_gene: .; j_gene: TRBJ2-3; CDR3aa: CASSHSISGTDTQYF; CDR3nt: TGTGCTAGCAGCCATAGTATAAGCGGCACAGATACGCAGTATTTT
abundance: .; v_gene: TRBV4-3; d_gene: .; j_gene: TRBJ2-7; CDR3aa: CASSQQQRGSYEQYF; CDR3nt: TGCGCCAGCAGCCAGCAGCAAAGGGGGTCCTACGAGCAGTACTTC
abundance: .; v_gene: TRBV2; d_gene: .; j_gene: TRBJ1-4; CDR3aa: CASSAGEYEKLFF; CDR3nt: TGTGCCAGCAGTGCAGGGGAGTATGAAAAACTGTTTTTT
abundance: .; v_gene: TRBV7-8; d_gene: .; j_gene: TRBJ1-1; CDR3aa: CASSSQARHAFF; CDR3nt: TGTGCCAGCAGCTCGCAGGCTCGACACGCTTTCTTT
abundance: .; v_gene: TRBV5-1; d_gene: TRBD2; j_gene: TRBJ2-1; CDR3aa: CASRTSGGSSYNEQFF; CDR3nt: TGCGCCAGCAGAACTAGCGGGGGGAGCTCCTACAATGAGCAGTTCTTC
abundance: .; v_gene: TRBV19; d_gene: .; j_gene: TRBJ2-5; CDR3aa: CASSNDRLETQYF; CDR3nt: TGTGCCAGTAGTAACGACAGGCTAGAGACCCAGTACTTC
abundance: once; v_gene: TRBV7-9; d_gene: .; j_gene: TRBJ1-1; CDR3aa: CASSLGETEAFF; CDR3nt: TGTGCCAGCAGCCTCGGAGAGACTGAAGCTTTCTTT
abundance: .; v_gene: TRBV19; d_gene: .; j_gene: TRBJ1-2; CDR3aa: CASSNREGYTF; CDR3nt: TGTGCCAGTAGTAATCGGGAGGGCTACACCTTC
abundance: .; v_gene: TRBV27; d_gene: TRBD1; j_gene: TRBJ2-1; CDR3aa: CASSPVTGRRYSSYNEQFF; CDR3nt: TGTGCCAGCAGCCCTGTGACAGGGCGACGATACAGCTCCTACAATGAGCAGTTCTTC
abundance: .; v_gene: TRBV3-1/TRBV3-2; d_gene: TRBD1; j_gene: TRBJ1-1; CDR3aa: CASRPMTGELAEAFF; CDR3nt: TGTGCCAGCAGACCTATGACAGGGGAACTGGCTGAAGCTTTCTTT
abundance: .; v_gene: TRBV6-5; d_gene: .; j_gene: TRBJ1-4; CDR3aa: CASSYFGTTNEKLFF; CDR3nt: TGTGCCAGCAGTTACTTCGGGACAACTAATGAAAAACTGTTTTTT
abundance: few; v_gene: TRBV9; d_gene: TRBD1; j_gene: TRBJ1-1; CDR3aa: CASSAQTGLGTEAFF; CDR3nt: TGTGCCAGCAGCGCCCAGACAGGGTTGGGGACTGAAGCTTTCTTT
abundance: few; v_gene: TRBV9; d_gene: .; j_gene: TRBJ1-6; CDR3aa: CASSVGATAGSPLHF; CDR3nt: TGTGCCAGCAGCGTAGGGGCAACGGCTGGGTCACCCCTCCACTTT
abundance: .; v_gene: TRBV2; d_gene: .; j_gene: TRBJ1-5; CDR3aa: CASKLEGNQPQHF; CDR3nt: TGTGCCAGCAAGCTCGAGGGCAATCAGCCCCAGCATTTT
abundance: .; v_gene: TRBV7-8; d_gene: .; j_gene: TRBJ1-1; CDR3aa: CASSLVRRGLRGLNTEAFF; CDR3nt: TGTGCCAGCAGCTTAGTAAGAAGAGGGTTAAGAGGACTGAACACTGAAGCTTTCTTT
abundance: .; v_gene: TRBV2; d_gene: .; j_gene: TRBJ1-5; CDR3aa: CASSPSGPTNQPQHF; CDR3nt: TGTGCCAGCAGCCCAAGCGGCCCTACGAATCAGCCCCAGCATTTT
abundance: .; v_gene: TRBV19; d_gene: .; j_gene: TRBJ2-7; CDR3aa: CASSIGLDEQYF; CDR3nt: TGTGCCAGTAGTATCGGGTTGGACGAGCAGTACTTC
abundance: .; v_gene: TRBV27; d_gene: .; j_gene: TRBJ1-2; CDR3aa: CASSLAGAGYTF; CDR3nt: TGTGCCAGCAGTTTAGCGGGGGCTGGCTACACCTTC
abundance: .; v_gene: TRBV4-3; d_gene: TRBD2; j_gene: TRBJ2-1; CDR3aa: CASSQDGKLAVEQFF; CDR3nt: TGCGCCAGCAGCCAAGACGGGAAACTAGCGGTGGAGCAGTTCTTC
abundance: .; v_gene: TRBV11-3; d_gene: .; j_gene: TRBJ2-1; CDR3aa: CASSATSFNEQFF; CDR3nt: TGTGCCAGCAGCGCCACTAGCTTCAATGAGCAGTTCTTC
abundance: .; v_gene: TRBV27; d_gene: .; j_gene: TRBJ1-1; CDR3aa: CASSFLAALSTEAFF; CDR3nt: TGTGCCAGCAGTTTCCTGGCGGCCCTGAGCACTGAAGCTTTCTTT
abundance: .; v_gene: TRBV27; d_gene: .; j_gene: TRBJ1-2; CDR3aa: CASSLSGLSNYGYTF; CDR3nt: TGTGCCAGCAGTCTCTCAGGGTTGAGTAACTATGGCTACACCTTC
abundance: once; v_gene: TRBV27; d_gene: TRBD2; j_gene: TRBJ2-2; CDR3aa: CASSLRTSGAYANTGELFF; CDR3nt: TGTGCCAGCAGTTTAAGGACTAGCGGGGCGTACGCGAACACCGGGGAGCTGTTTTTT